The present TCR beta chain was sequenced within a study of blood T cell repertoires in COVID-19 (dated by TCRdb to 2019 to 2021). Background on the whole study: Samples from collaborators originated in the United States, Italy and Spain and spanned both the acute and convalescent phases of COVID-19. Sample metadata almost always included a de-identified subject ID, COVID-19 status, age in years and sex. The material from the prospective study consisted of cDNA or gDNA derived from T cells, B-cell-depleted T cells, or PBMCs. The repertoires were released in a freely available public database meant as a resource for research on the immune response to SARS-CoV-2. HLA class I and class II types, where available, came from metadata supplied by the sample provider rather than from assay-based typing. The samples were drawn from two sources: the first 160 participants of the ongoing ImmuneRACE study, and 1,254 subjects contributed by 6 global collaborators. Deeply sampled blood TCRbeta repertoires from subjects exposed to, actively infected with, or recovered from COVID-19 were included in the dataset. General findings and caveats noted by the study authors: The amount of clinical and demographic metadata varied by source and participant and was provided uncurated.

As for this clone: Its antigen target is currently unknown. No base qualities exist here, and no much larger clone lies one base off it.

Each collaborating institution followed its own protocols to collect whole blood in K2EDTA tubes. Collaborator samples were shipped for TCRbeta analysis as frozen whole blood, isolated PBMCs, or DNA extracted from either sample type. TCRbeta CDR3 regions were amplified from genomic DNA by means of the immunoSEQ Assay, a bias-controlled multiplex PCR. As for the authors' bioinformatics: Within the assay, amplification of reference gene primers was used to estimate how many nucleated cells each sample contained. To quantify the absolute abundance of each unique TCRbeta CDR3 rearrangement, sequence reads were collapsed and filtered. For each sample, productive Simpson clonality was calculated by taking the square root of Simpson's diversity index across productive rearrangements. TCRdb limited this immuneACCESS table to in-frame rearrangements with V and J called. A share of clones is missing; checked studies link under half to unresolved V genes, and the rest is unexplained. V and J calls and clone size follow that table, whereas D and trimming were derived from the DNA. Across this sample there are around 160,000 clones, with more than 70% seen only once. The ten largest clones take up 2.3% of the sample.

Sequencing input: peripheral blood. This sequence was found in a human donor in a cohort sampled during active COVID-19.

The sequenced DNA: TGCGCCAGCAGCCAAGACACGACAGGGCATCCTGGAAACACCATATATTTT. Protein translation: CASSQDTTGHPGNTIYF. The chain joins TRBV4-3 to TRBJ1-3; 7 central nucleotides agree with TRBD1. The CDR1 and CDR2 encoded by the germline V gene are LGHNA and YSLEER. At the junction V is shortened by 0 bases and J by 2 bases; bases outside the gene matches: 7. Its CDR3 holds 17 amino acids, cysteine through phenylalanine. The sequence is cut down to CDR3 DNA, 51 bases in frame from base 1.